This TCR beta chain came from a study of cytomegalovirus exposure and HLA in healthy donors. Study-level findings and limits: The TCR clusters that emerged in the first cohort tended, a later analysis found, to co-occur in the approximately 110 validation repertoires. Cytomegalovirus association was assigned to some 160 TCR beta chains. In vitro testing confirmed three CMV-associated chains as specific for CMV antigens. The classifier reportedly diagnosed cytomegalovirus status with high specificity and sensitivity.

On this clone itself: Its antigen is unidentified.

The CDR3 runs 14 residues. Germline V gives CDR1 ENHRY, CDR2 SYGVKD. V lost 3 bases and J 5 bases, leaving 13 bases between the germline ends. Clones were read by immunoSEQ multiplex PCR, and TCRdb kept only the in-frame ones, dropping some. The profile shows 330,000 or so clones, 86% of them singletons. Material: PBMCs. This sequence was found in a woman between 18 and 30 years old in good health and CMV-seronegative. The chain combines TRBV10-3 with TRBJ1-1, with D perhaps matching TRBD1 (6 bases). Here the CDR3 reads CAISERGKETEAFF. In DNA form, the CDR3 reads TGTGCCATCAGTGAAAGGGGGAAGGAGACTGAAGCTTTCTTT.